This is a list of T cell receptor beta chains from one sample in a study of Ad26.COV2.S vaccination and SARS-CoV-2 variants. Clones were read by immunoSEQ multiplex PCR, and TCRdb kept only the in-frame ones, dropping some. In the table there are about 420,000 clones, around 89% of which are singletons. Source: peripheral blood, taken in a trial of Ad26.COV2.S vaccine versus placebo. These TCRs come from a person between 18 and 59 years old who received the Ad26.COV2.S COVID-19 vaccine or a placebo. CDR3s include the opening cysteine and the closing phenylalanine or tryptophan. D genes are given only for firm matches. Rows may omit the clone size; those that give it use once, few, many or a size class.

>TRBD1|NA|TRBJ1-4|TRBV2
TGTGCCAGCAGGTGGACAGGTGGCGAAAAACTGTTTTTT
CASRWTGGEKLFF
>NA|NA|TRBJ2-1|TRBV23-1
TGCGCCAGCAGTCACCCTTATGGAAGCTCCTACAATGAGCAGTTCTTC
CASSHPYGSSYNEQFF
>NA|NA|TRBJ2-7|TRBV4-3
TGCGCCAGCAGCCAAGAGGTAGGGGCCGGGGAGCAGTACTTC
CASSQEVGAGEQYF
>NA|NA|TRBJ1-3|TRBV29-1
TGCAGCGTTGGGCAGGGTAATTCGGGTGGAAACACCATATATTTT
CSVGQGNSGGNTIYF
>NA|NA|TRBJ2-5|TRBV20-1
TGCAGTGCTAGTGACAGGATCTGGAAAGAGACCCAGTACTTC
CSASDRIWKETQYF
>NA|NA|TRBJ2-5|TRBV7-9
TGTGCCAGCAGCTTAGTCCTCGGGGAAGAGACCCAGTACTTC
CASSLVLGEETQYF
>TRBD2|NA|TRBJ2-3|TRBV19
TGTGCCAGTAGGCCTAGCGGGTCCACAGATACGCAGTATTTT
CASRPSGSTDTQYF
>TRBD1|NA|TRBJ2-7|TRBV7-9
TGTGCCAGCAGCCCTAGGCCAGGGACAGAATCCTACGAGCAGTACTTC
CASSPRPGTESYEQYF
>NA|few|TRBJ1-2|TRBV5-6
TGTGCCAGCAGCTTGGCGGGCAGCGGCGGAGACTATGGCTACACCTTC
CASSLAGSGGDYGYTF
>TRBD1|NA|TRBJ1-6|TRBV5-8
TGTGCCAGCAGCTTGGCCCTAGGACAGGGGGCGCGACAGGGTTGTCACTTT
CASSLALGQGARQGCHF
>TRBD2|NA|TRBJ2-7|TRBV6-2/TRBV6-3
TGTGCCAGCAGTTACCACAACGGGGAGGGCTACGAGCAGTACTTC
CASSYHNGEGYEQYF
>NA|once|TRBJ2-7|TRBV6-2/TRBV6-3
TGTGCCAGCAGCTTCGGCAGTCCCTCCTACGAGCAGTACTTC
CASSFGSPSYEQYF
>NA|NA|TRBJ2-1|TRBV2
TGTGCCAGCAGTCTCGAAGCGAGACACTCCTACAATGAGCAGTTCTTC
CASSLEARHSYNEQFF
>NA|NA|TRBJ1-1|TRBV21-1
TGTGCCAGCAGCAGCCGTGAGGCGCGTAATGCTTTCTTT
CASSSREARNAFF
>NA|NA|TRBJ1-1|TRBV7-9
TGTGCCAGCAGCTTAGTAGAGAACACTGAAGCTTTCTTT
CASSLVENTEAFF
>NA|NA|TRBJ2-2|TRBV6-5
TGTGCCAGTGTCCGACTAGACGCCGGGGAGCTGTTTTTT
CASVRLDAGELFF
>TRBD2|NA|TRBJ2-2|TRBV9
TGTGCCAGCAGCACCCGTAGTGCCCTAAGCGGGGGGGCCCGGGAGCTGTTTTTT
CASSTRSALSGGARELFF
>TRBD2|NA|TRBJ2-3|TRBV3-1/TRBV3-2
TGTGCCAGCAGCCAAGATGGGAGGGCGCTAGCGGGGGTGAGCACAGATACGCAGTATTTT
CASSQDGRALAGVSTDTQYF
>NA|few|TRBJ1-2|TRBV28
TGTGCCAGCAGTTTACGGTTGGTGTCTAACTATGGCTACACCTTC
CASSLRLVSNYGYTF
>NA|few|TRBJ1-6|TRBV7-9
TGTGCCAGCAGCCAGTATGGGACACCCTATAATTCACCCCTCCACTTT
CASSQYGTPYNSPLHF
>TRBD1|NA|TRBJ1-1|TRBV5-4
TGTGCCAGCAGCCCGCAGGGGGCTCAGGCTTTCTTT
CASSPQGAQAFF
>NA|NA|TRBJ2-1|TRBV11-1
TGTGCCAGCAGCCCCGGTGGGGGGCCCTACAATGAGCAGTTCTTC
CASSPGGGPYNEQFF
>TRBD1|NA|TRBJ2-7|TRBV19
TGTGCCAGTAGTATGAGGGACAGCGACTACGAGCAGTACTTC
CASSMRDSDYEQYF
>TRBD2|NA|TRBJ2-3|TRBV19
TGTGCCAGTACTAGTAGCGGGGGGGCTTCTGGCACAGATACGCAGTATTTT
CASTSSGGASGTDTQYF
>NA|NA|TRBJ2-3|TRBV9
TGTGCCAGCAGCGTTGGGGGACTCCTCTTCACAGATACGCAGTATTTT
CASSVGGLLFTDTQYF
>NA|NA|TRBJ1-2|TRBV4-1
TGCGCCAGCAGCCAAGGAATTGAAGACACACGGCCTGTGGATGGCTACACCTTC
CASSQGIEDTRPVDGYTF
>NA|NA|TRBJ1-2|TRBV6-5
TGTGCCAGCAGTTACGTTGCAAGTAACTATGGCTACACCTTC
CASSYVASNYGYTF
>NA|few|TRBJ1-5|TRBV7-9
TGTGCCAGCAGCGCCCGGGTCGGCGGACTGAGCAATCAGCCCCAGCATTTT
CASSARVGGLSNQPQHF
>NA|NA|TRBJ1-2|TRBV27
TGTGCCAGCAGTTTATACCCGCCAGGGTACTATGGCTACACCTTC
CASSLYPPGYYGYTF
>NA|NA|TRBJ1-1|TRBV19
TGTGCCAGTAGTTGGGGATTATTGAACACTGAAGCTTTCTTT
CASSWGLLNTEAFF
>TRBD2|NA|TRBJ2-7|TRBV19
TGTGCCAGCTGCCGGGACTCCGGGGGGACCTACGAGCAGTACTTC
CASCRDSGGTYEQYF
>NA|NA|TRBJ1-4|TRBV5-5
TGTGCCAGCAGCGACCAGGGTGCAACTAATGAAAAACTGTTTTTT
CASSDQGATNEKLFF
>NA|NA|TRBJ1-2|TRBV2
TGTGCCAGCAAGGCGGGCAACTATGGCTACACCTTC
CASKAGNYGYTF
>TRBD2|NA|TRBJ2-5|TRBV25-1
TGTGCCAGCAGTGTCTCACTAGCGGGGCAAGAGACCCAGTACTTC
CASSVSLAGQETQYF
>TRBD1|NA|TRBJ2-3|TRBV7-9
TGTGCCAGCAGCTTTCCCGGGACAGAGGAGGCAGATACGCAGTATTTT
CASSFPGTEEADTQYF
>TRBD1|NA|TRBJ2-5|TRBV6-2/TRBV6-3
TGTGCCAGCAGTAATAGCCAGGGACAGGGGGGAAGGAAGACCCAGTACTTC
CASSNSQGQGGRKTQYF
>NA|NA|TRBJ1-1|TRBV6-2/TRBV6-3
TGTGCCAGCAGTACGGGGGTTTCGAGAAACACTGAAGCTTTCTTT
CASSTGVSRNTEAFF
>NA|NA|TRBJ2-3|TRBV27
TGTGCCAGCAGTTTATCGAGGACGGGCACAGATACGCAGTATTTT
CASSLSRTGTDTQYF
>TRBD2|once|TRBJ2-5|TRBV6-5
TGTGCCAGCAGTTACGGGCTAGCGGGCGAGACCCAGTACTTC
CASSYGLAGETQYF
>NA|NA|TRBJ2-7|TRBV23-1
TGCGCCAGCAGTCGAAAGAATGTTATCTCCTACGAGCAGTACTTC
CASSRKNVISYEQYF
>NA|NA|TRBJ1-6|TRBV5-1
TGCGCCAGCAGCTTGGACCCGGGCAGCTCCTATAATTCACCCCTCCACTTT
CASSLDPGSSYNSPLHF
>NA|NA|TRBJ1-2|TRBV7-2
TGTGCCAGCAGAACAGGAGACTATGGCTACACCTTC
CASRTGDYGYTF
>NA|NA|TRBJ1-4|TRBV7-6
TGTGCCAGCAGCTCCGCTGAGGATCTAATAAATGAAAAACTGTTTTTT
CASSSAEDLINEKLFF
>TRBD2|NA|TRBJ2-7|TRBV4-2
TGTGCCAGCAGCCAAGACCTAGCGGGGGCCGCCTACGAGCAGTACTTC
CASSQDLAGAAYEQYF
>TRBD1|NA|TRBJ1-1|TRBV19
TGTGCCAGTTCGTTGGACAGGGATTTCCCTGAAGCTTTCTTT
CASSLDRDFPEAFF
>TRBD2|NA|TRBJ2-1|TRBV6-5
TGTGCCAGCGGGGGGGTTAATGAGCAGTTCTTC
CASGGVNEQFF
>NA|NA|TRBJ2-7|TRBV25-1
TGTGCCAGCAGTAACTCCCGGGGGAAACAGTACTTC
CASSNSRGKQYF
>TRBD2|NA|TRBJ2-1|TRBV7-9
TGTGCCAGCAGCTCACTAGCGGGGGGGAATGAGCAGTTCTTC
CASSSLAGGNEQFF
>TRBD1|NA|TRBJ1-2|TRBV16
TGTGCCAGCAGCCGTTCGGGACAGGTCTATGGCTACACCTTC
CASSRSGQVYGYTF
>NA|NA|TRBJ2-7|TRBV27
TGTGCCACCGGACCCGCCGTATACGAGCAGTACTTC
CATGPAVYEQYF